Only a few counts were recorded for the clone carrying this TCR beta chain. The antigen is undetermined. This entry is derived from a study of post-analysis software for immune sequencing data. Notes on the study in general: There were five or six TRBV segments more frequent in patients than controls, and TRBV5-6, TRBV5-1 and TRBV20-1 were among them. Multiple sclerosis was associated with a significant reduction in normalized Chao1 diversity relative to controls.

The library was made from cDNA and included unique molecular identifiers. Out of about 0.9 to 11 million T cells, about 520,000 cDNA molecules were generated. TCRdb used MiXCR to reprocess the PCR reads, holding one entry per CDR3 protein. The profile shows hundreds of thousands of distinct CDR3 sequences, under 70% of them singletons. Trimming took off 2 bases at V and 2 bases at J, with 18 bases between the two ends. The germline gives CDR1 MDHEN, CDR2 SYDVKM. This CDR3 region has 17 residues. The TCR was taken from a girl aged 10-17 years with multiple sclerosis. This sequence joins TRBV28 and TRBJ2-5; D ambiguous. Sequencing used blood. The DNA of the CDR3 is TGTGCCAGCAGTTTAACCGCCGGCCGGTTGGGACAAGAGACCCAGTACTTC. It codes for CASSLTAGRLGQETQYF.